Listed below are T cell receptor beta chains from one sample, sequenced in a study of blood T cell repertoires in COVID-19. Repertoires were generated with immunoSEQ multiplex PCR, while TCRdb's copy carries only in-frame clones and drops some. The sample lists about 180,000 clones; 85% to 90% were seen once. The sample consisted of peripheral blood. These TCRs come from a woman in her twenties or thirties with active or convalescent COVID-19. Both conserved end residues are part of each CDR3. A D gene is named only where the DNA matches it firmly. Size tells how often a clone was seen (once, few, many) or the class of an expanded clone, and some rows leave it out.

v_call	clone_size	d_call	j_call	cdr3_length	cdr3_nt	cdr3_aa
TRBV19	NA	NA	TRBJ2-1	15	TGTGCCAGTAGTATAGCCGCCAGCTCCTACAATGAGCAGTTCTTC	CASSIAASSYNEQFF
TRBV19	NA	TRBD1	TRBJ1-6	18	TGTGCCAGTAGTGGCAGGGACAGGGTGAGCTCCTATAATTCACCCCTCCACTTT	CASSGRDRVSSYNSPLHF
TRBV6-2/TRBV6-3	NA	NA	TRBJ1-1	14	TGTGCCAGCAGTCAGGGGATGCTGAACACTGAAGCTTTCTTT	CASSQGMLNTEAFF
TRBV7-2	NA	NA	TRBJ2-7	14	TGTGCCAGCAGCTTAGGTCGGGGGTTCGGCGAGCAGTACTTC	CASSLGRGFGEQYF
TRBV28	NA	NA	TRBJ1-5	21	TGTGCCAGCAGTTCCCCTCAGTTGAGGGCCCCAAAAGTGGATAGCAATCAGCCCCAGCATTTT	CASSSPQLRAPKVDSNQPQHF
TRBV7-9	NA	TRBD1	TRBJ2-7	16	TGTGCCAGCAGCCCCCTCGGGGGGACAGGGCTAAACGAGCAGTACTTC	CASSPLGGTGLNEQYF
TRBV18	NA	NA	TRBJ1-5	14	TGTGCCAGCTCAGGGGGGACGGAAAATCAGCCCCAGCATTTT	CASSGGTENQPQHF
TRBV19	NA	NA	TRBJ1-2	15	TGTGCCAGTAGTCTCCCGGGTTCGGCTAACTATGGCTACACCTTC	CASSLPGSANYGYTF
TRBV29-1	NA	NA	TRBJ1-2	13	TGCAGCGTTGAAGGGGGGCAGGGCTATGGCTACACCTTC	CSVEGGQGYGYTF
TRBV11-3	NA	TRBD2	TRBJ2-7	15	TGTGCCAGCAGCTTCCTTAGCGGGGCGTCCTACGAGCAGTACTTC	CASSFLSGASYEQYF
TRBV4-2	NA	TRBD2	TRBJ2-1	20	TGTGCCAGCAGCCACCCGACTAGCGGGAGGTTTTCGAGCTCCTACAATGAGCAGTTCTTC	CASSHPTSGRFSSSYNEQFF
TRBV2	NA	TRBD1	TRBJ1-6	14	TGTGCCAGCAGTCCCGCGACAGGGAATTCACCCCTCCACTTT	CASSPATGNSPLHF
TRBV11-2	NA	TRBD2	TRBJ2-1	15	TGTGCCAGCAGCTTATCTAGCGGGAGTAGCTGGGGCCAGTTCTTC	CASSLSSGSSWGQFF
TRBV7-9	NA	TRBD1	TRBJ1-1	15	TGTGCCAGCAGCCCTACACAGGGGGCAAAAACTGAAGCTTTCTTT	CASSPTQGAKTEAFF
TRBV18	NA	NA	TRBJ1-2	12	TGTGCCAGCTCACCTGACAGGAATGGCTACACCTTC	CASSPDRNGYTF
TRBV9	NA	TRBD1	TRBJ2-7	16	TGTGCCAGCAGCGCGGGACAGGGGAGAGGGTCCTACGAGCAGTACTTC	CASSAGQGRGSYEQYF
TRBV7-9	once	NA	TRBJ2-2	15	TGTGCCAGCAGCTTAGTCCCCGGGGTTTCGGGGGAGCTGTTTTTT	CASSLVPGVSGELFF
TRBV6-5	NA	TRBD1	TRBJ1-1	13	TGTGCCAGCAGGTGGACAGGGCGAACTGAAGCTTTCTTT	CASRWTGRTEAFF
TRBV12-5	NA	TRBD2	TRBJ2-7	16	TGTGCTAGTGGGTTCCCCGGCCGCGGGGGGGCCTACGAGCAGTACTTC	CASGFPGRGGAYEQYF
TRBV21-1	NA	NA	TRBJ2-1	15	TGTGCCAGCAGCAGACTAGCGGGAGGGTACAATGAGCAGTTCTTC	CASSRLAGGYNEQFF
TRBV12-3/TRBV12-4	NA	NA	TRBJ1-1	12	TGTGCCAGCAGTCACACGAACACTGAAGCTTTCTTT	CASSHTNTEAFF
TRBV18	NA	NA	TRBJ1-3	15	TGTGCCAGCTCACCAGACTTGTCCTCTGGAAACACCATATATTTT	CASSPDLSSGNTIYF
TRBV18	NA	NA	TRBJ2-1	17	TGTGCCAGCTCACCGACTACAGGGTTGATTAGGAACAATGAGCAGTTCTTC	CASSPTTGLIRNNEQFF
TRBV5-6	NA	TRBD1	TRBJ1-2	14	TGTGCCAGCAGCTTCGGACAGGGAGGCTATGGCTACACCTTC	CASSFGQGGYGYTF
TRBV7-8	NA	NA	TRBJ1-1	14	TGTGCCAGCAGCTTAGGGGCCCCGAACACTGAAGCTTTCTTT	CASSLGAPNTEAFF
TRBV6-2/TRBV6-3	NA	TRBD2	TRBJ2-7	18	TGTGCCAGCAGCCTACTTCAGGCTAGCGGGCCGATAACCTACGAGCAGTACTTC	CASSLLQASGPITYEQYF
TRBV2	NA	TRBD1	TRBJ1-1	14	TGTGCCAGCAGATCGGACAGGGGACGCACTGAAGCTTTCTTT	CASRSDRGRTEAFF